The present TCR beta chain was sequenced within a study of Graves' ophthalmopathy and Graves' hyperthyroidism listed by TCRdb under 2018. Study-wide context: Peripheral blood samples were taken at the time of initial diagnosis, before any treatment was given. In total, approximately 130 blood samples were TCR-sequenced: approximately 42 ophthalmopathy, under 80 hyperthyroidism and some 17 hyperthyroidism-to-ophthalmopathy patients. To tell Graves' ophthalmopathy apart from Graves' hyperthyroidism, and to predict which patients would progress to ophthalmopathy, the study relied on TCR beta repertoire signatures. In five or six hyperthyroidism patients, the T-cell repertoire of thyroid tissue was compared with the T-cell repertoire of blood. Once sampling was done, hyperthyroidism patients were given methimazole at a starting dose of 30 mg daily, while ophthalmopathy patients were given high-dose intravenous methylprednisolone. The independent validation cohort included 18 hyperthyroidism patients plus 17 patients who later progressed from hyperthyroidism to ophthalmopathy. To explore V-J signatures that separate ophthalmopathy from hyperthyroidism, a discovery set of approximately 100 patients was enrolled, consisting of about 45 with ophthalmopathy and roughly 57 with stable hyperthyroidism. Paper-wide results and their limitations: No statistical method was used to set the sample size in advance, and the investigators knew which group each participant was assigned to. In cross-validation, the 13-signature model distinguished ophthalmopathy from stable hyperthyroidism with 87.88% sensitivity and about 81% specificity, while in the test set the corresponding values were about 80% and 75%. In validation, the model predicted ophthalmopathy progression with about 71% sensitivity and roughly 72% specificity; fewer than 15 predicted patients were CT-confirmed with GO in a median of around 6 months. Most expanded thyroid clonotypes with a frequency above 0.001 also appeared in blood, which suggests that blood repertoires may reflect the immune response in the thyroid.

TCR beta CDR3 regions were amplified from RNA transcripts for repertoire sequencing. HTBI primers and the Qiagen OneStep RT-PCR kit were used in a first-round RT-PCR, which was followed by a second-round multiplex PCR, size selection and purification. Sequencing of the libraries was carried out on an Illumina HiSeq2000 in paired-end mode with 100 bp reads. The paper's data handling went like this. SOAPnuke was used for read processing, and reads with adapters, uncalled bases, a mean Phred below 15, or no exact constant-primer or identifier match were discarded. COPE v1.2.5 was used to merge the high-quality paired reads. Each unique nucleotide sequence was treated as a clonotype, and MiTCR v1.1 was used to align the clonotypes to the IMGT TRB V, D and J references. The analysis was limited to V-J combinations with a frequency above 0.0001, which together covered 99.2% of the repertoires. For each V-J combination, a TCR clonal expansion and chaos score was defined as the ratio of F50 clonal expansion to chaos observed in the TCRdist matrix. Features were reduced by Welch's t-statistics and random forest to over 10 V-J combinations, which fed a naive Bayes classifier. Thyroid-blood repertoire similarity was quantified with the Morisita-Horn index. TCRdb's own reprocessing of the public reads used fastp at Q25 and MiXCR and kept productive beta chains. Rows with one shared CDR3 protein collapse into an entry with the most common genes and DNA. For this entry, the V and J calls and clone size follow TCRdb and not the study's own pipeline. A total of under 400,000 distinct CDR3 sequences appear in this sample, 17% of them only once. Together, the top ten hold more than 9% of the sample.

The ophthalmopathy patients had moderately to severely active disease, with a Clinical Activity Score of 3 or higher, a NOSPECS grade of 4 or higher, and a disease duration of less than 3 months. Patients with other autoimmune diseases, uncontrolled infections, pregnancy or lactation were excluded from the study. Clinical symptoms, serum thyroxine, TRAb, thyroid ultrasound and orbital computed tomography were used for diagnosis. Using Ficoll-Paque density gradient centrifugation, PBMCs were isolated from less than 13 ml of fresh peripheral blood. Total RNA was extracted with Trizol reagent and quality-checked on an Agilent 2100 Bioanalyzer. In its sample, this clonotype was seen many times. Its antigen is unknown. The input lacks base qualities; no much larger clone sits a single base away. Inclusive of the bounding cysteine and phenylalanine, the CDR3 is 13 residues long. Only the CDR3 portion is preserved as DNA: 39 bases, with reading frame beginning at the first base. Taken from the germline V gene, the CDR1 and CDR2 loops are MNHEY and SVGAGI. V and J are truncated by 2 bases and 3 bases respectively, leaving an intervening sequence of 7 bases.

Sequenced input: peripheral blood. The sequence was collected from an adult man with Graves' ophthalmopathy. The chain uses TRBV6-5 and TRBJ1-2, with the D gene not confidently named. The CDR3 in this case is CASSYDGHYGYTF. The DNA sequence is TGTGCCAGCAGTTACGATGGGCACTATGGCTACACCTTC.